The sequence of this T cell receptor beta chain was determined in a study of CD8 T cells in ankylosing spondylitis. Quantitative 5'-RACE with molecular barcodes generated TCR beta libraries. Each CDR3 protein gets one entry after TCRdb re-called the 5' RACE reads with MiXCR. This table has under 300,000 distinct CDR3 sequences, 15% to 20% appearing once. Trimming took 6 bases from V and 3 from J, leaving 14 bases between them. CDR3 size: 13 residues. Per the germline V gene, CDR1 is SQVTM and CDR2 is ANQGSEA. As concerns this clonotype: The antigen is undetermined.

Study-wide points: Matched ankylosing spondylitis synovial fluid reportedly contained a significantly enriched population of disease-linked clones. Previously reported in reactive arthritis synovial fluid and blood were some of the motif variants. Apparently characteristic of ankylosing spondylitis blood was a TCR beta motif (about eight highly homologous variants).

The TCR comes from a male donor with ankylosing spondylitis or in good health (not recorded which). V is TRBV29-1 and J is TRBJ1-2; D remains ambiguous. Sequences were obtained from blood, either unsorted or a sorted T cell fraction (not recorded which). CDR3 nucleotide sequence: TGCAGCGTGCTAGAAGGGAGTTACTATGGCTACACCTTC. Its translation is CSVLEGSYYGYTF.